Detailed here is one T cell receptor beta chain. This record belongs to a study of blood T cell repertoires in COVID-19. Study information: Acute-phase and convalescent COVID-19 samples originated in the United States, Italy and Spain. PBMCs, B-cell-depleted T cells, or T cells provided the cDNA or gDNA that made up the material.

Germline V CDR1 and CDR2: SGHRS, YFSETQ. The CDR3 has 13 amino acids. Trimming took off 2 bases at V and 0 bases at J, with 5 bases between the two ends. Authors' analysis steps: By means of reference gene primer amplification, nucleated cell counts were estimated. Generated by immunoSEQ multiplex PCR, the TCRdb table keeps only in-frame clones and is missing some. Clone size and the V and J calls come from that table; the DNA yielded D and trimming. The table has approximately 220,000 clones, roughly 80% seen once. The chain joins TRBV5-1 to TRBJ1-2; D is unresolved. The source of this sequence is an older woman with acute or convalescent COVID-19. Material: peripheral blood. CDR3 amino acids: CASSFGANYGYTF. CDR3 DNA: TGCGCCAGCAGCTTCGGTGCTAACTATGGCTACACCTTC. The full variable domain, with the rest looked up from reference TRBV5-1 and TRBJ1-2, is KAGVTQTPRYLIKTRGQQVTLSCSPISGHRSVSWYQQTPGQGLQFLFEYFSETQRNKGNFPGRFSGRQFSNSRSEMNVSTLELGDSALYLCASSFGANYGYTFGSGTRLTVV.